The rows below give T cell receptor beta chains drawn from one sample of a study of T cell repertoires in cytomegalovirus infection. For these TCRs, the target antigens are not known. TCRdb processed the reads anew with MiXCR; each CDR3 protein has one entry. Here the sample spans 650,000 to 850,000 distinct CDR3 sequences, 25% to 35% being singletons. The material sequenced was cultured CD8+ T cells from PBMCs, taken from culture after CMV antigen stimulation. All receptors come from a human donor in good health (CMV status not recorded). Some clones in this sample may be carry-over from other donors' samples. CDR3s include the opening cysteine and the closing phenylalanine or tryptophan. Fields, in order: V gene, clone size, J gene, D gene, CDR3 protein, CDR3 DNA. The D gene is left open where the match is weak. Clone sizes are given selectively: once, few, many, or a class where the clone is expanded.

>TRBV7-9|NA|TRBJ2-7|NA
CASSLGEWPSYEQYF
TGTGCCAGCAGCTTAGGGGAGTGGCCAAGCTACGAGCAGTACTTC
>TRBV12-3/TRBV12-4|few|TRBJ2-1|TRBD2
CASSSPGLAGVEQFF
TGTGCCAGCAGTTCGCCGGGACTAGCGGGGGTTGAGCAGTTCTTC
>TRBV7-2|many|TRBJ2-7|NA
CASSRDYSYEQYF
TGTGCCAGCAGCCGCGACTACTCCTACGAGCAGTACTTC
>TRBV5-4|NA|TRBJ1-2|TRBD1
CASSTWTGEDTF
TGTGCCAGCAGCACCTGGACAGGGGAGGACACCTTC
>TRBV19|few|TRBJ1-1|NA
CASSSGSLMNTEAFF
TGTGCCAGTAGTAGCGGGTCCCTAATGAACACTGAAGCTTTCTTT
>TRBV14|NA|TRBJ2-1|TRBD2
CASSPGLAGRYRFFNEQFF
TGTGCCAGCAGCCCGGGACTAGCGGGGCGCTATCGGTTTTTTAATGAGCAGTTCTTC
>TRBV24-1|NA|TRBJ1-1|NA
CATSQGTEAFF
TGTGCCACCAGTCAGGGCACTGAAGCTTTCTTT
>TRBV7-8|few|TRBJ2-7|TRBD1
CASSLMGQGVAEQYF
TGTGCCAGCAGCTTAATGGGACAGGGGGTCGCCGAGCAGTACTTC
>TRBV20-1|once|TRBJ1-2|TRBD1
CSARKNDRGHGYTF
TGCAGTGCTAGAAAAAATGACAGGGGGCACGGCTACACCTTC
>TRBV2|few|TRBJ1-2|TRBD1
CASSEAVTGDYGYTF
TGTGCCAGCAGTGAAGCCGTTACAGGGGACTATGGCTACACCTTC
>TRBV7-3|NA|TRBJ2-2|NA
CASSSGDRGEFF
TGTGCCAGCAGCTCGGGGGACAGAGGGGAGTTTTTT
>TRBV4-1|few|TRBJ1-5|NA
CASSQESGLSNQPQHF
TGCGCCAGCAGCCAAGAAAGTGGACTTAGCAATCAGCCCCAGCATTTT
>TRBV7-9|NA|TRBJ2-2|NA
CASSLSPGVPNTGELFF
TGTGCCAGCAGCCTCTCTCCGGGGGTGCCCAATACCGGGGAGCTGTTTTTT
>TRBV9|few|TRBJ2-1|TRBD2
CASSVELAGALNEQFF
TGTGCCAGCAGCGTAGAGCTAGCGGGGGCCCTTAATGAGCAGTTCTTC
>TRBV27|NA|TRBJ2-1|NA
CASKIGPGTYNEQFF
TGTGCCAGCAAAATAGGGCCTGGCACCTACAATGAGCAGTTCTTC
>TRBV29-1|few|TRBJ1-2|NA
CSVGPTPHGYTF
TGCAGCGTTGGACCGACACCCCATGGCTACACCTTC
>TRBV2|NA|TRBJ1-2|TRBD1
CAAGTGDFYGYTF
TGTGCCGCGGGGACAGGGGACTTCTATGGCTACACCTTC
>TRBV2|few|TRBJ2-1|NA
CASQGSHEQFF
TGTGCCAGCCAAGGTAGCCATGAGCAGTTCTTC
>TRBV7-8|many|TRBJ2-1|TRBD1
CASSFSRQGREQFF
TGTGCCAGCAGCTTTTCCCGACAGGGCCGTGAGCAGTTCTTC
>TRBV12-3/TRBV12-4|many|TRBJ1-4|NA
CASSLIPGHANEKLFF
TGTGCCAGCAGTTTAATACCGGGACACGCTAATGAAAAACTGTTTTTT
>TRBV15|few|TRBJ2-5|TRBD1
CATSRDQGTGQETQYF
TGTGCCACCAGCAGAGATCAAGGGACAGGGCAAGAGACCCAGTACTTC
>TRBV7-8|NA|TRBJ1-2|NA
CASSLGPSPNYGYTF
TGTGCCAGCAGCTTAGGGCCCTCACCTAACTATGGCTACACCTTC
>TRBV6-1|NA|TRBJ2-5|TRBD2
CASSEEASGGQETQYF
TGTGCCAGCAGTGAAGAGGCTAGCGGGGGCCAAGAGACCCAGTACTTC
>TRBV7-9|NA|TRBJ1-5|NA
CASSLDREGQHF
TGTGCCAGCAGCTTAGACAGGGAAGGCCAGCATTTT
>TRBV9|NA|TRBJ2-7|NA
CASSGRESSYEQYF
TGTGCCAGCAGTGGACGGGAGAGCTCCTACGAGCAGTACTTC
>TRBV27|NA|TRBJ1-5|NA
CASSFDVGNQPQHF
TGTGCCAGCAGTTTTGATGTCGGCAATCAGCCCCAGCATTTT
>TRBV18|NA|TRBJ1-1|NA
CASSRGSPRTEAFF
TGTGCCAGCTCACGTGGGTCGCCAAGGACTGAAGCTTTCTTT
>TRBV29-1|few|TRBJ1-2|NA
CSVDGAGYGYTF
TGCAGCGTTGACGGGGCGGGCTATGGCTACACCTTC
>TRBV7-9|NA|TRBJ1-2|NA
CASRPRDKFNYGYTF
TGTGCCAGCAGGCCCCGGGACAAATTCAACTATGGCTACACCTTC
>TRBV7-9|NA|TRBJ2-7|TRBD1
CASSPPLTGGIYEQYF
TGTGCCAGCAGCCCTCCCCTGACAGGGGGGATATACGAGCAGTACTTC
>TRBV12-3/TRBV12-4|few|TRBJ1-2|NA
CASGTSSRTNYGYTF
TGTGCCAGCGGAACTTCAAGCAGGACTAACTATGGCTACACCTTC
>TRBV19|few|TRBJ2-1|TRBD1
CATQGDPDYNEQFF
TGTGCCACCCAGGGGGACCCGGACTACAATGAGCAGTTCTTC
>TRBV19|many|TRBJ2-2|NA
CASSPRTANTGELFF
TGTGCCAGTAGTCCCCGGACAGCGAACACCGGGGAGCTGTTTTTT
>TRBV24-1|NA|TRBJ1-5|NA
CATSDGRTIGNQPQHF
TGTGCCACCAGTGATGGGCGGACGATAGGCAATCAGCCCCAGCATTTT
>TRBV11-1|many|TRBJ1-1|NA
CASSDGTMNTEAFF
TGTGCCAGCAGCGACGGGACCATGAACACTGAAGCTTTCTTT